This T cell receptor (beta chain) was recorded in a study of technical replicates of blood from a few donors. The protocol was immunoSEQ multiplex PCR, while the TCRdb copy is restricted to in-frame clones and leaves out a portion. This table holds about 79,000 clones, 90% to 95% found once. Germline CDR1 LNHDA, CDR2 SQIVND (reference sequence). V shed 6 bases and J 0 bases; nucleotides not matched to a gene: 2. This CDR3 contains 14 residues. This clone was detected once. Sequenced sample: T cells isolated from PBMCs. This chain joins TRBV19 and TRBJ2-3; 8 bases are shared with TRBD1. This sequence was found in a human donor in good health. CDR3 DNA: TGTGCCAGTAGCCGGGACAGGAGCACAGATACGCAGTATTTT. Its protein product is CASSRDRSTDTQYF.